This T cell receptor (beta chain) was sequenced during a study of T cell responses to AZD1222 COVID-19 vaccine (dated by TCRdb to the early 2020s). Context from the whole study: AZD1222 recipients whose second dose came at about 4 weeks and those whose second dose came at about 12 weeks were combined into one group, since spike-specific TCR depth and breadth did not differ between the two schedules. Trial participants were enrolled by age into 18-55, 56-69 and 70-plus year subgroups, with 148, 28 and 57 TCR-sequenced participants respectively. A total of around 240 trial participants underwent TCR sequencing, of whom around 210 had received two doses of AZD1222 and roughly 26 had received two doses of the MenACWY control vaccine.

The sample's time point label, decoded: baseline before first vaccination. Vaccinee samples came from UK trials COV001 and COV002, including a single-blind randomized controlled phase 2/3 trial of AZD1222 (ChAdOx1 nCoV-19) in healthy adults. Trial participant PBMC samples were collected at day 0 and day 28 after the second dose for TCRbeta chain sequencing. This clone has only one observation. It lacks a known antigen. No much larger clonotype is one base removed from it; base qualities were not supplied. Broader findings and caveats from the paper: Only six or seven AZD1222 recipients were SARS-CoV-2 seropositive at baseline, limiting conclusions about previously exposed vaccinees. Epitopes outside the regions mutated in the B.1.351 and B.1.1.7 variants were reportedly recognized by nearly half of the unique spike-specific TCRs. Most participants were white British and females outnumbered males, and the authors suggested that clonal diversity may have been underestimated. The 56-69-year group was small, and its depth increase did not reach significance, likely because of low power. Because no samples from the day 14 peak response were available, repertoires could be characterized only after the peak T cell response. After two AZD1222 doses, both the breadth and the depth of spike-specific TCRs were significantly higher than at day 0 and than in MenACWY recipients. The whole spike protein was spanned by vaccine-associated CD4 TCRs, and dominant responses were seen in regions 160-218 and 743-854.

The CDR3 regions of human TCRbeta chains were analyzed by immunosequencing. On the study's bioinformatics: TCRs in the repertoires were matched against a reference library of SARS-CoV-2-specific TCRs that had been generated with the MIRA antigen-specificity platform. Breadth meant the fraction of unique TCRs that were SARS-CoV-2-associated, whereas depth meant the fraction of total T cells that were SARS-CoV-2-associated. Using the MIRA data, every spike-specific TCR was mapped to the spike region that the TCR reacted to and assigned to either a CD4 or a CD8 class. Log10-transformed breadth and depth values were compared by one-way ANOVA with Sidak's multiple comparisons tests. Not all clones reach the TCRdb copy of this immuneACCESS table, which keeps in-frame sequences only. Checked studies attribute under half of the gap to unresolved V genes and leave the rest unexplained. V and J calls and clone size come straight from that table; D and trimming were deduced from the DNA. This sample lists 120,000 to 150,000 clones; just over 85% were detected once. The ten largest clonotypes hold around 3% of the sample.

This TCR was sampled from an adult in good health. This specimen consisted of peripheral blood, obtained on day 0 of AZD1222 vaccination.

The DNA sequence follows: TGTGCCAGCAGCCATGACAGGGGGGTCGTGAACACTGAAGCTTTCTTT. This gives the protein CASSHDRGVVNTEAFF. This chain joins TRBV14 to TRBJ1-1; the central 9 bases match TRBD1. Germline trimming amounts to 3 bases on V and 0 bases on J, with 5 as the count of junction bases outside the gene matches. CDR1 and CDR2 are drawn from the germline V gene: SGHDN, FVKESK. The CDR3 starts with the cysteine, ends with the phenylalanine, and has 16 residues. This entry keeps only the CDR3 DNA: 48 bases, framed from base 1. Outside the CDR3, residues come from the reference TRBV14 and TRBJ1-1 proteins, so the full variable domain is: EAGVTQFPSHSVIEKGQTVTLRCDPISGHDNLYWYRRVMGKEIKFLLHFVKESKQDESGMPNNRFLAERTGGTYSTLKVQPAELEDSGVYFCASSHDRGVVNTEAFFGQGTRLTVV.